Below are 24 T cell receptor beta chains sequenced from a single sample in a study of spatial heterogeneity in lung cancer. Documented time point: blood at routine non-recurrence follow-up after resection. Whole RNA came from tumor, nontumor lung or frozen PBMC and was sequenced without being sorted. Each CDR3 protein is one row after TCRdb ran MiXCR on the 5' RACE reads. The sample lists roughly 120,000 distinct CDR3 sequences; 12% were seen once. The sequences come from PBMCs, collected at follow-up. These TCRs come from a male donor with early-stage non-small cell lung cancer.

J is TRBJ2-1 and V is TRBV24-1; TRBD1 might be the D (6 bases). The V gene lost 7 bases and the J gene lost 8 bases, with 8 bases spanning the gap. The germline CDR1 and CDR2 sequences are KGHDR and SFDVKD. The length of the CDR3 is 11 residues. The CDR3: CATRGQHEQFF. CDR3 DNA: TGTGCCACCAGAGGACAGCATGAGCAGTTCTTC.

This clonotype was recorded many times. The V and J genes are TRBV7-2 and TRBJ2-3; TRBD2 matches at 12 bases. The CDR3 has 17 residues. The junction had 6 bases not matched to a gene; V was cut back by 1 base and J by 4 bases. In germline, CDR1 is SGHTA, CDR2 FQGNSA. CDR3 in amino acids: CASSLVSSGGASDTQYF. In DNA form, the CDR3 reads TGTGCCAGCAGCTTAGTTTCTAGCGGGGGGGCGTCAGATACGCAGTATTTT.

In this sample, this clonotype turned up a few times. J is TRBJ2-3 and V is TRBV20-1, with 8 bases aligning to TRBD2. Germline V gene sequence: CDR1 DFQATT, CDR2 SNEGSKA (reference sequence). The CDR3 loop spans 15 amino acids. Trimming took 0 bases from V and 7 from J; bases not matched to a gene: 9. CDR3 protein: CSARDGRGGSYTQYF. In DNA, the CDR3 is TGCAGTGCTAGAGATGGCCGGGGGGGCTCCTATACGCAGTATTTT.

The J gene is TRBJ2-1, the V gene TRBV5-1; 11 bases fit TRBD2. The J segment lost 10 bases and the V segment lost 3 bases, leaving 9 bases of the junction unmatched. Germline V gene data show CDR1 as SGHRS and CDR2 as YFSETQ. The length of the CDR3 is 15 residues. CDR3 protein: CASSSRASGGKEQFF. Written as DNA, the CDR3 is TGCGCCAGCAGCTCCAGGGCTAGCGGGGGGAAAGAGCAGTTCTTC.

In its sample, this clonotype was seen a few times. CDR3 sequence: CASHRAEGTDTQYF. CDR3 coding DNA: TGCGCCAGCCACAGGGCCGAGGGGACAGATACGCAGTATTTT. This rearrangement joins TRBV5-1 to TRBJ2-3; possibly TRBD1 for D (6 bases). Germline CDR1 SGHRS, CDR2 YFSETQ. Trimming cost V 7 bases and J 3 bases, with 15 bases left between them. The CDR3 spans 14 residues.

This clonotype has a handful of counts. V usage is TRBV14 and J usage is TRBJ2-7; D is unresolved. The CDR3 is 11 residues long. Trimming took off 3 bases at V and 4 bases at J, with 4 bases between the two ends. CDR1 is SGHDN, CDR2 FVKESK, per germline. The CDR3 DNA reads TGTGCCAGCAGCCATAAGTACGAGCAGTACTTC. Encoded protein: CASSHKYEQYF. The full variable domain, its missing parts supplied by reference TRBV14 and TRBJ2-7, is EAGVTQFPSHSVIEKGQTVTLRCDPISGHDNLYWYRRVMGKEIKFLLHFVKESKQDESGMPNNRFLAERTGGTYSTLKVQPAELEDSGVYFCASSHKYEQYFGPGTRLTVT.

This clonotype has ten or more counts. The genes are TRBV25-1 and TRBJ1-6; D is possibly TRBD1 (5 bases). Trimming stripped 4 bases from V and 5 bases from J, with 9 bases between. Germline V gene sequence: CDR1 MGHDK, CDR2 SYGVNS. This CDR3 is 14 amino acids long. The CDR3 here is CASSVPGNNSPLHF. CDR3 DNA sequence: TGTGCCAGCAGTGTACCAGGGAATAATTCACCCCTCCACTTT.

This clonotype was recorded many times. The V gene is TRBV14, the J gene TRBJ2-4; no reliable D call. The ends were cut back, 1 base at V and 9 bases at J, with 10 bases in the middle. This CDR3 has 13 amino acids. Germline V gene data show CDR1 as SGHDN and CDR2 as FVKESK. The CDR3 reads CASSQASVSIQYF. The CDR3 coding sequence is TGTGCCAGCAGCCAAGCCTCGGTATCCATTCAGTACTTC.

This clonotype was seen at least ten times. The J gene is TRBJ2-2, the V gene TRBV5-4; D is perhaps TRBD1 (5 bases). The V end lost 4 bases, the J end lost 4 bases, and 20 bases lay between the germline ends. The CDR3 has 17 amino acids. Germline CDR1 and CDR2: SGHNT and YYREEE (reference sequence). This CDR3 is CASSMPGPGSVTGELFF. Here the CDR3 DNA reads TGTGCCAGCAGCATGCCGGGCCCAGGGTCTGTCACCGGGGAGCTGTTTTTT.

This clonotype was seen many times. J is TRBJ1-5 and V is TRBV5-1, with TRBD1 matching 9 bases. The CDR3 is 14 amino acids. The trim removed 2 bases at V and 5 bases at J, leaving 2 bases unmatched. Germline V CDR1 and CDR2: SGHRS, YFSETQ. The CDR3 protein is CASSLRTGDQPQHF. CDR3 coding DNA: TGCGCCAGCAGCTTACGGACAGGGGATCAGCCCCAGCATTTT.

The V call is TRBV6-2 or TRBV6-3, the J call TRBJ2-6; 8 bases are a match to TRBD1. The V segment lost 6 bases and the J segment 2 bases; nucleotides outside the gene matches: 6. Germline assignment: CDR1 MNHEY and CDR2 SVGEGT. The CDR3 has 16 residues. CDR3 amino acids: CASSGQGITGANVLTF. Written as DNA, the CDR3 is TGTGCCAGCAGCGGACAGGGAATTACTGGGGCCAACGTCCTGACTTTC.

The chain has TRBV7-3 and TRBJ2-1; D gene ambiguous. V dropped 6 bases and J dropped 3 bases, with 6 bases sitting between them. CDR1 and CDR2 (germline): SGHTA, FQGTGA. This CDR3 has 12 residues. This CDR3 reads CASSKDYNEQFF. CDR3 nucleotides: TGTGCCAGCAGTAAGGACTACAATGAGCAGTTCTTC.

CDR3 DNA: TGTGCCACCAGTCTCCTCCCCTGCTTCTCCGATCAGCCCCAGCATTTT. As protein: CATSLLPCFSDQPQHF. The chain is built from TRBV24-1 and TRBJ1-5, with D unclear. The CDR3 totals 16 residues. The V gene lost 6 bases and the J gene lost 5 bases, with 19 bases spanning the gap. Per germline, CDR1 KGHDR and CDR2 SFDVKD.

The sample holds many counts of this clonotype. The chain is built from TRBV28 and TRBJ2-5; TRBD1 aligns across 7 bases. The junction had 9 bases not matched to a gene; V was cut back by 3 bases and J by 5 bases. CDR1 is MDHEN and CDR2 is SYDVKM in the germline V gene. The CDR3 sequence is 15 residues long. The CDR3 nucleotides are TGTGCCAGCAGTTTTAGGGGGCAGGGGGATGAGACCCAGTACTTC. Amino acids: CASSFRGQGDETQYF.

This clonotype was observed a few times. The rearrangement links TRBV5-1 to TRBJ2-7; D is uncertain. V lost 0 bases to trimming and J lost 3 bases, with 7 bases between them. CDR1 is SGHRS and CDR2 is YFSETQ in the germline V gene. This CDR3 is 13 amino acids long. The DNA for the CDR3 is TGCGCCAGCAGCTTGGAAGGGCTCTACGAGCAGTACTTC. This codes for CASSLEGLYEQYF.

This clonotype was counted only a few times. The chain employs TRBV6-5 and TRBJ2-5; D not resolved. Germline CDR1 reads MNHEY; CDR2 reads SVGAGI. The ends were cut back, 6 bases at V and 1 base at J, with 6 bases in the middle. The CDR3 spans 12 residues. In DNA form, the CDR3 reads TGTGCCAGCAGGATAGGCCAAGAGACCCAGTACTTC. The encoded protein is CASRIGQETQYF.

CDR3 nucleotide sequence: TGTGCCAGCAGTGGGACAGGGAAGGTGGGAAAAGGCTACACCTTC. This encodes CASSGTGKVGKGYTF. The chain employs TRBV6-1 and TRBJ1-2, with 8 positions matching TRBD1. Trimming removed 4 bases from V and 8 bases from J; junction bases left unmatched: 12. This CDR3 region has 15 residues. CDR1 is MNHNS and CDR2 is SASEGT in the germline V gene.

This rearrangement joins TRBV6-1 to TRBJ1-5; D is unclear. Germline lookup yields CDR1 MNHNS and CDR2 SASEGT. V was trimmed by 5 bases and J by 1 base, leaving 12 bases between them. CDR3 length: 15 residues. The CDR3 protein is CASSLTAGSNQPQHF. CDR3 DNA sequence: TGTGCCAGCAGTTTGACCGCGGGCAGCAATCAGCCCCAGCATTTT.

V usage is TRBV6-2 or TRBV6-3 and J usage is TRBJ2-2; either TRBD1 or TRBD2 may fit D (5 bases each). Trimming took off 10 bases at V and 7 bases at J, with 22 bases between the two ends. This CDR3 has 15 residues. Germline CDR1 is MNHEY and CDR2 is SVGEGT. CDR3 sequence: CAINRAGSVGGELFF. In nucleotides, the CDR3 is TGTGCCATAAATCGGGCAGGGAGCGTTGGCGGGGAGCTGTTTTTT.

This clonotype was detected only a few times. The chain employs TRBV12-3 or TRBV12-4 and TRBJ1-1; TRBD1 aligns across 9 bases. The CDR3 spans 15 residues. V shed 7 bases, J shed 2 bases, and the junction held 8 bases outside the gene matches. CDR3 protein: CASNLLGQGNTEAFF. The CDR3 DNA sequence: TGTGCCAGCAATCTCTTGGGACAGGGTAACACTGAAGCTTTCTTT.

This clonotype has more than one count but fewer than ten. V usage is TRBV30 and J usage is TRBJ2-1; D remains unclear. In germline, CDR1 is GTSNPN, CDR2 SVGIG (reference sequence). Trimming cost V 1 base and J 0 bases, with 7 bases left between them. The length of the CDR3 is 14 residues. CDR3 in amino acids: CAWSGAYSYNEQFF. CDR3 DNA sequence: TGTGCCTGGAGTGGAGCTTACTCCTACAATGAGCAGTTCTTC.

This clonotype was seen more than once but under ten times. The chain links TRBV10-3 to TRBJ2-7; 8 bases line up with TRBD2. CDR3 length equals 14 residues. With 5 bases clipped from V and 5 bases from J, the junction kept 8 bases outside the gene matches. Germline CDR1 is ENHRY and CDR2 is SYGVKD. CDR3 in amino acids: CAISSRGGRDEQYF. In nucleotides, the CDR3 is TGTGCCATCAGTTCTCGCGGGGGGAGGGACGAGCAGTACTTC.

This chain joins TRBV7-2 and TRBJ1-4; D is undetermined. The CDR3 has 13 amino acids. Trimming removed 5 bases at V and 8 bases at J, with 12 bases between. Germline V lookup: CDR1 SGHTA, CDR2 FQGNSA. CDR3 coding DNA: TGTGCCAGCAGCACCCGGAGCTACGAAAAACTGTTTTTT. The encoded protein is CASSTRSYEKLFF.

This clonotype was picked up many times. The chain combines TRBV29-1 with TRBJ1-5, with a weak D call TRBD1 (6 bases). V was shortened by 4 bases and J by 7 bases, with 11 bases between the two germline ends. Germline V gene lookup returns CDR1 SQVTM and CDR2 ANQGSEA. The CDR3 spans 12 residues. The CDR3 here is CSVGAGAQPQHF. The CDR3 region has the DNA TGCAGCGTTGGGGCAGGGGCACAGCCCCAGCATTTT.